This is a list of T cell receptor beta chains from one sample in a study of blood T cell dynamics during melanoma immunotherapy. The repertoire was sequenced with immunoSEQ multiplex PCR; TCRdb's copy has only in-frame clones and lacks some. The profile covers 15,000 to 20,000 clones, with roughly nine tenths appearing a single time and about 1.8% taken by the ten largest. The sample consisted of blood, taken from a patient treated with checkpoint blockade. The origin of the receptors is a human donor with melanoma. CDR3s include the opening cysteine and the closing phenylalanine or tryptophan. Fields, in order: D gene, J gene, V gene, clone size, CDR3 DNA, CDR3 protein. The D gene is left open where the match is weak. The listing skips clone size in some rows; elsewhere it reads once, few, many or a size class.

D: .
J: TRBJ2-3
V: TRBV4-2
size: .
DNA: TGTGCCAGCAGCCTCCAGTGGGGGAGCACAGATACGCAGTATTTT
CDR3: CASSLQWGSTDTQYF

D: .
J: TRBJ1-6
V: TRBV6-4
size: once
DNA: TGTGCCAGCAGTGACGGGGCCTCCTATAATTCACCCCTCCACTTT
CDR3: CASSDGASYNSPLHF

D: TRBD1
J: TRBJ2-5
V: TRBV9
size: .
DNA: TGTGCCAGCAGCGTAGCTGGGACAGCTCAAGAGACCCAGTACTTC
CDR3: CASSVAGTAQETQYF

D: TRBD1
J: TRBJ1-5
V: TRBV6-1
size: .
DNA: TGTGCCAGCAGTGAAGCGGGACAGCATCAGCCCCAGCATTTT
CDR3: CASSEAGQHQPQHF

D: .
J: TRBJ2-1
V: TRBV21-1
size: .
DNA: TGTGCCAGCAGCCTAAGAAAGGGTAATGAGCAGTTCTTC
CDR3: CASSLRKGNEQFF

D: .
J: TRBJ1-5
V: TRBV27
size: .
DNA: TGTGCCAGCAGTTCCGCGCAGGGCAGCAATCAGCCCCAGCATTTT
CDR3: CASSSAQGSNQPQHF

D: .
J: TRBJ1-1
V: TRBV10-1
size: .
DNA: TGCGCCAGCAGTGAGGGGGGGTCCAAAGAGGTTTTCTTT
CDR3: CASSEGGSKEVFF

D: .
J: TRBJ2-1
V: TRBV19
size: .
DNA: TGTGCCAGTAGTCTCGGTCTCAGGTATGAGCAGTTCTTC
CDR3: CASSLGLRYEQFF

D: TRBD2
J: TRBJ2-2
V: TRBV6-1
size: .
DNA: TGTGCCAGCAGTGCCCTAGCGGGAGGGGACACCGGGGAGCTGTTTTTT
CDR3: CASSALAGGDTGELFF

D: TRBD1
J: TRBJ2-7
V: TRBV5-8
size: .
DNA: TGTGCCACTCCCCTGGACAGGGGGATGTACGAGCAGTACTTC
CDR3: CATPLDRGMYEQYF

D: TRBD1
J: TRBJ1-1
V: TRBV6-5
size: .
DNA: TGTGCCAGCAGTTGGACAGGATTGAACACTGAAGCTTTCTTT
CDR3: CASSWTGLNTEAFF

D: .
J: TRBJ1-3
V: TRBV7-3
size: .
DNA: TGTGCCAGCAGCACGACACCTGCCGGCTCTGGAAACACCATATATTTT
CDR3: CASSTTPAGSGNTIYF

D: .
J: TRBJ2-2
V: TRBV9
size: once
DNA: TGTGCCAGCAGCGTAGATGTAGTCCGTGCCACCGGGGAGCTGTTTTTT
CDR3: CASSVDVVRATGELFF

D: .
J: TRBJ2-1
V: TRBV11-2
size: .
DNA: TGTGCCAGCAGCTTAGCTCACCGGACACCCCTCAATGAGCAGTTCTTC
CDR3: CASSLAHRTPLNEQFF

D: .
J: TRBJ2-1
V: TRBV11-2
size: .
DNA: TGTGCCAGCAGTTCTCCAATCGACTCAGGGGCATTCTCCTACAATGAGCAGTTCTTC
CDR3: CASSSPIDSGAFSYNEQFF

D: .
J: TRBJ1-6
V: TRBV5-1
size: .
DNA: TGCGCCAGCAGCTTGCTCGGGACGGAAAATTCACCCCTCCACTTT
CDR3: CASSLLGTENSPLHF

D: TRBD2
J: TRBJ2-3
V: TRBV11-3
size: .
DNA: TGTGCCAGCGGTAGCGGGGGAGCCACAGATACGCAGTATTTT
CDR3: CASGSGGATDTQYF